The 32 T cell receptor beta chains reported below all come from one sample, sequenced in a study of Graves' ophthalmopathy and Graves' hyperthyroidism. Amplification targeted the TCR beta CDR3 regions, with RNA transcripts as the source material. HTBI primers were used in a first-round RT-PCR, which preceded a second-round multiplex PCR. MiXCR, applied by TCRdb to the multiplex PCR reads, yields one record per CDR3 protein. Found here are over 450,000 distinct CDR3 sequences, under 15% of them singletons; the top ten hold 9.8%. Specimen: blood. Receptor source: a woman aged 25 to 39 with Graves' ophthalmopathy.

This clonotype was counted many times. V gene TRBV6-1 combines with J gene TRBJ1-5; 10 bases match TRBD1. Germline assignment: CDR1 MNHNS and CDR2 SASEGT. J gave up 7 bases and V 6 bases, and 9 bases lay outside the gene matches. The CDR3 contains 15 residues. The CDR3 here is CASSPGTGVRQPQHF. In DNA form, the CDR3 reads TGTGCCAGCAGCCCCGGGACAGGGGTGCGGCAGCCCCAGCATTTT.

At least ten counts were recorded for this clonotype. The V and J genes are TRBV20-1 and TRBJ1-5, with 8 bases that match TRBD1. V lost 3 bases, J lost 0 bases, and 4 bases stayed unmatched. The CDR3 is made up of 15 amino acids. Germline lookup yields CDR1 DFQATT and CDR2 SNEGSKA (reference sequence). As DNA, the CDR3 is TGCAGTGCTAGGACAGGGGAGTATAGCAATCAGCCCCAGCATTTT. It specifies CSARTGEYSNQPQHF.

This clonotype showed up many times. The V gene is TRBV7-6, the J gene TRBJ1-2; tentative D call: TRBD1 (5 bases). CDR3 length: 15 amino acids. Germline V gives CDR1 SGHVS, CDR2 FNYEAQ. Trimming removed 1 base from V and 4 bases from J, with 13 bases in between. This chain's CDR3 is CASSLVSGDGYGYTF. The CDR3 nucleotides read TGTGCCAGCAGCTTAGTTAGCGGGGACGGCTATGGCTACACCTTC.

This clonotype was seen many times. The chain links TRBV20-1 to TRBJ2-7; D uncertain. Germline V gene data show CDR1 as DFQATT and CDR2 as SNEGSKA (reference sequence). The CDR3 has 14 residues. Trimming removed 0 bases at V and 2 bases at J, with 11 bases between. CDR3 protein: CSARDLNRPYEQYF. CDR3 nucleotides: TGCAGTGCTAGAGACCTCAATAGGCCCTACGAGCAGTACTTC.

V usage is TRBV11-1 and J usage is TRBJ2-2; D call uncertain. The CDR3 has 16 residues. Germline loops: CDR1 SGHAT, CDR2 FQDESV (reference sequence). Trimming pared 0 bases from V and 6 bases from J, leaving 14 bases between. CDR3 sequence reads: CASSLAGRNPSGELFF. CDR3 nucleotide sequence: TGTGCCAGCAGCTTAGCCGGCCGGAATCCTTCCGGGGAGCTGTTTTTT.

This rearrangement joins TRBV4-2 to TRBJ2-7; 11 bases are shared with TRBD2. J gave up 1 base and V 4 bases, and 6 bases lay outside the gene matches. CDR3 length equals 16 residues. Germline assignment: CDR1 LGHNA and CDR2 YNFKEQ. In DNA form, the CDR3 reads TGTGCCAGCAGCCCCTCTCTAGCGGGAGGTTCCTACGAGCAGTACTTC. The encoded protein is CASSPSLAGGSYEQYF.

There are many counts of this clonotype. The chain combines TRBV3-1 with TRBJ1-5; no definite D call. Germline V lookup: CDR1 LGHDT, CDR2 YNNKEL (reference sequence). The CDR3 contains 15 residues. V was clipped by 5 bases and J by 1 base, with 12 bases between them. This chain's CDR3 is CASSKNLWSNQPQHF. The DNA of the CDR3 is TGTGCCAGCAGCAAGAACCTGTGGAGCAATCAGCCCCAGCATTTT.

This clonotype was seen many times. This chain joins TRBV7-8 and TRBJ2-4, with a weak D call TRBD1 (6 bases). V lost 5 bases and J lost 0, with 23 bases in between. This CDR3 region has 19 residues. Germline lookup yields CDR1 SGHVS and CDR2 FQNEAQ. The CDR3 coding sequence is TGTGCCAGCAGCCCAAGTAGGAAAAACAGGGTCCTAGCCAAAAACATTCAGTACTTC. This translates into CASSPSRKNRVLAKNIQYF. Using reference TRBV7-8 and TRBJ2-4 for the parts outside the CDR3, the full variable domain is GAGVSQSPRYKVAKRGQDVALRCDPISGHVSLFWYQQALGQGPEFLTYFQNEAQLDKSGLPSDRFFAERPEGSVSTLKIQRTQQEDSAVYLCASSPSRKNRVLAKNIQYFGAGTRLSVL.

This clonotype has at least ten counts. The chain uses TRBV6-1 and TRBJ2-7; 10 positions agree with TRBD1. After removal of 3 bases from V and 3 bases from J, the junction contained 5 bases not matched to a gene. CDR1 and CDR2 from the germline V gene are MNHNS and SASEGT. This CDR3 spans 15 amino acids. The CDR3: CASSETGGARYEQYF. CDR3 sequence (DNA): TGTGCCAGCAGTGAGACAGGGGGCGCTCGCTACGAGCAGTACTTC.

CDR3 nucleotide sequence: TGTGCCAGCAGCCAGGGACGGGGAGGCACCGGGGAGCTGTTTTTT. Its protein product is CASSQGRGGTGELFF. The rearrangement uses TRBV11-1 and TRBJ2-2; possibly TRBD2 for D (6 bases). V dropped 5 bases and J dropped 4 bases, with 14 bases sitting between them. This CDR3 is 15 amino acids long. Germline V gene data show CDR1 as SGHAT and CDR2 as FQDESV (reference sequence).

The table lists this clonotype with many counts. The rearrangement uses TRBV20-1 and TRBJ1-6; D not certain. Between the trimmed V and J ends, which lost 6 bases and 1 base, there was a span of 13 bases. The CDR3 covers 15 residues. Looked up from germline, CDR1 is DFQATT and CDR2 is SNEGSKA (reference sequence). The CDR3 reads CSAYPAESYNSPLHF. CDR3 nucleotide sequence: TGCAGTGCCTACCCGGCGGAATCCTATAATTCACCCCTCCACTTT.

This clonotype was picked up many times. The rearrangement links TRBV6-1 to TRBJ1-1; D is unresolved. V lost 5 bases and J lost 0, with 19 bases in between. The CDR3 is 17 residues long. In germline, CDR1 is MNHNS, CDR2 SASEGT. Here the CDR3 reads CASSPPREEKMNTEAFF. The CDR3 DNA reads TGTGCCAGCAGTCCCCCCCGGGAGGAGAAAATGAACACTGAAGCTTTCTTT.

This clonotype was seen ten or more times. The chain joins TRBV24-1 to TRBJ2-3; possibly TRBD2 for D (5 bases). CDR3 length equals 14 residues. V lost 0 bases to trimming and J lost 3 bases, with 6 bases between them. Germline CDR1 KGHDR, CDR2 SFDVKD. The CDR3 nucleotides read TGTGCCACCAGTGATTTGCGCGGGACAGATACGCAGTATTTT. Its protein product is CATSDLRGTDTQYF.

This clonotype came up many times. The chain has TRBV12-3 or TRBV12-4 and TRBJ1-2; possible D gene TRBD1, 5 bases. The CDR3 is 15 amino acids. V was pared by 3 bases and J by 1 base, with 12 bases between. The DNA for the CDR3 is TGTGCCAGCAGTTTCCGAGGGGAGGGTAACTATGGCTACACCTTC. It yields the protein CASSFRGEGNYGYTF.

In this sample, this clonotype turned up many times. The V call is TRBV7-3, the J call TRBJ1-6, with D uncertain. The germline CDR1 and CDR2 sequences are SGHTA and FQGTGA. CDR3 size: 13 residues. V was cut by 5 bases and J by 7 bases, with 9 bases left in between. CDR3 protein: CASSLTENSPLHF. CDR3 DNA sequence: TGTGCCAGCAGCCTTACAGAGAATTCACCCCTCCACTTT.

In this sample, this clonotype turned up many times. CDR3 in amino acids: CASETTRQETQYF. As DNA, the CDR3 is TGTGCCAGCGAAACCACCCGCCAAGAGACCCAGTACTTC. This rearrangement joins TRBV6-5 to TRBJ2-5, with D uncertain. CDR1 is MNHEY and CDR2 is SVGAGI in the germline V gene. V was cut by 8 bases and J by 1 base, with 11 bases left in between. The CDR3 covers 13 residues.

This clonotype was counted many times. Here the CDR3 DNA reads TGTGCCAGCAGACGAACCCAGGGAGCTGGATATGGCTACACCTTC. Residues: CASRRTQGAGYGYTF. The chain links TRBV6-1 to TRBJ1-2, with a weak D call TRBD1 (5 bases). The CDR3 sequence is 15 residues long. The V end was cut by 6 bases, the J end by 5 bases, with 19 bases between. The germline gives CDR1 MNHNS, CDR2 SASEGT.

This clonotype was counted many times. The chain employs TRBV7-2 and TRBJ2-7; 7 bases fit TRBD2. V lost 5 bases, J lost 4 bases, and 8 bases stayed unmatched. Germline CDR1 is SGHTA and CDR2 is FQGNSA. There are 14 residues in the CDR3. The CDR3 DNA follows: TGTGCCAGCAGCGGCCAGGCTAGCGGATACGAGCAGTACTTC. Amino acids: CASSGQASGYEQYF. Variable domain in full (rest from reference TRBV7-2 and TRBJ2-7): GAGVSQSPSNKVTEKGKDVELRCDPISGHTALYWYRQSLGQGLEFLIYFQGNSAPDKSGLPSDRFSAERTGGSVSTLTIQRTQQEDSAVYLCASSGQASGYEQYFGPGTRLTVT.

This clonotype has at least ten counts. The chain has TRBV20-1 and TRBJ2-5; D might be TRBD1 (6 bases). This CDR3 comprises 16 residues. Germline lookup yields CDR1 DFQATT and CDR2 SNEGSKA (reference sequence). The ends were cut back, 6 bases at V and 5 bases at J, with 25 bases in the middle. CDR3 sequence reads: CSATESFTGRGETQYF. The DNA of the CDR3 is TGCAGTGCGACCGAGTCGTTCACAGGGAGAGGGGAGACCCAGTACTTC.

As to this clonotype: A much larger clone lies a single base off, so this may be a read error. This chain links TRBV20-1 with TRBJ2-2, with D unclear. Trimming cost V 3 bases and J 2 bases, with 10 bases left between them. CDR1 DFQATT and CDR2 SNEGSKA come from the germline V gene (reference sequence). This CDR3 contains 14 residues. Here the CDR3 DNA reads TGCAGTGCTAGTTCCTCGGGCAACACCGGGGAGCTGTTTTTT. The encoded protein is CSASSSGNTGELFF.

The sample holds many counts of this clonotype. V gene TRBV6-1 combines with J gene TRBJ2-2, with D possibly TRBD1 on 6 matching bases. V was shortened by 6 bases and J by 5 bases, with 16 bases between the two germline ends. CDR3 length: 15 residues. From germline, CDR1 is MNHNS and CDR2 SASEGT. The CDR3 loop reads CASRATDRLTGELFF. In DNA, the CDR3 is TGTGCCAGCAGGGCCACTGACAGGCTTACCGGGGAGCTGTTTTTT.

This clonotype was recorded at least ten times. The J gene is TRBJ1-1, the V gene TRBV6-5; no clear D gene. CDR1 is MNHEY and CDR2 is SVGAGI in the germline V gene. Trimming took 6 bases from V and 8 from J, leaving 16 bases between them. CDR3 length equals 13 residues. CDR3 loop: CASSSSQQQEAFF. The CDR3 nucleotides are TGTGCCAGCAGCTCCTCCCAGCAGCAGGAAGCTTTCTTT.

This clonotype was seen many times. The chain uses TRBV2 and TRBJ1-1; a weak D match, TRBD1 (5 bases). Germline CDR1 SNHLY, CDR2 FYNNEI. The CDR3 runs 13 residues. Trimming removed 5 bases at V and 5 bases at J, with 12 bases between. The CDR3: CASSLGTFTEAFF. CDR3 DNA sequence: TGTGCCAGCAGTCTCGGGACCTTTACTGAAGCTTTCTTT.

This clonotype was observed a handful of times. The chain employs TRBV5-5 and TRBJ2-2; TRBD2 agrees at 9 bases. Trimming cost V 6 bases and J 4 bases; bases outside gene matches: 10. This CDR3 has 16 residues. In germline, CDR1 is SGHKS, CDR2 YYEKEE (reference sequence). The CDR3 region has the DNA TGTGCCAGCAACCCCCTCGCGGGGGGGCCCACCGGGGAGCTGTTTTTT. Encoded protein: CASNPLAGGPTGELFF.

This clonotype was picked up many times. The genes are TRBV7-3 and TRBJ2-5; 7 nucleotides agree with TRBD2. Germline CDR1 SGHTA, CDR2 FQGTGA. The CDR3 extends over 14 amino acids. With 4 bases clipped from V and 5 bases from J, the junction kept 7 bases outside the gene matches. The DNA for the CDR3 is TGTGCCAGCAGCTCAGCGGGGAGCCCGGAGACCCAGTACTTC. Protein product: CASSSAGSPETQYF.

About this clonotype itself: Possible read error: a much larger clone is one base away. The rearrangement uses TRBV6-4 and TRBJ1-6; the D gene is possibly TRBD1 (6 bases). The CDR3 is made up of 14 amino acids. CDR1 is MRHNA, CDR2 SNTAGT, per germline. Here the CDR3 DNA reads TGTGCCATCAGTCGGACAGTTTATAATTCACCCCTCCACTTT. This codes for CAISRTVYNSPLHF.

This clonotype has only a few counts. The chain links TRBV9 to TRBJ2-7; D possibly matches TRBD1 or TRBD2 (5 bases each). CDR3 length equals 13 residues. The germline gives CDR1 SGDLS, CDR2 YYNGEE. Trimming removed 4 bases from V and 6 bases from J, with 14 bases in between. CDR3 coding DNA: TGTGCCAGCAGCCCCGGGGCTTCCATCGAGCAGTACTTC. Encoded protein: CASSPGASIEQYF.

This clonotype was counted between two and nine times. V gene TRBV27 combines with J gene TRBJ2-2; 9 positions agree with TRBD1. The CDR3 is 16 amino acids. Looked up from germline, CDR1 is MNHEY and CDR2 is SMNVEV (reference sequence). V lost 7 bases to trimming and J lost 4 bases; unmatched junction nucleotides: 10. CDR3 nucleotide sequence: TGTGCCAGCACTTTCCGGGACAGGGTCCTCACCGGGGAGCTGTTTTTT. Translating it yields CASTFRDRVLTGELFF.

There are many counts of this clonotype. The chain joins TRBV7-2 to TRBJ1-5; no clear D gene. Germline values: CDR1 SGHTA, CDR2 FQGNSA. CDR3 length: 13 residues. V lost 2 bases and J 5 bases, leaving 7 bases between the germline ends. This chain's CDR3 is CASSLNNYQPQHF. In nucleotides, the CDR3 is TGTGCCAGCAGCTTAAATAATTATCAGCCCCAGCATTTT. The full variable domain, completed using reference TRBV7-2 and TRBJ1-5, is GAGVSQSPSNKVTEKGKDVELRCDPISGHTALYWYRQSLGQGLEFLIYFQGNSAPDKSGLPSDRFSAERTGGSVSTLTIQRTQQEDSAVYLCASSLNNYQPQHFGDGTRLSIL.

This clonotype was counted many times. The chain combines TRBV7-9 with TRBJ2-5, with 8 bases fitting TRBD1. CDR3 size: 14 residues. Germline CDR1 and CDR2: SEHNR and FQNEAQ (reference sequence). J lost 2 bases, V lost 4 bases, and 3 bases had no gene match. CDR3 sequence (DNA): TGTGCCAGCAGCTCAACAGGGGGACAAGAGACCCAGTACTTC. Its translation: CASSSTGGQETQYF.

This clonotype was seen repeatedly, ten times or more. The rearrangement links TRBV7-9 to TRBJ2-7; D is tentatively TRBD1 or TRBD2 (5 bases each). Looked up from germline, CDR1 is SEHNR and CDR2 is FQNEAQ (reference sequence). The CDR3 extends over 16 amino acids. With 0 bases removed from V and 5 bases from J, the gap between germline ends came to 17 bases. CDR3 sequence: CASSLAGLLLGDEQYF. Written as DNA, the CDR3 is TGTGCCAGCAGCTTAGCGGGGCTACTCCTCGGGGACGAGCAGTACTTC.

This clonotype has only a few counts. As DNA, the CDR3 is TGTGCCAGCAGCTTAACGCCGGGCTCTGGAAACACCATATATTTT. It yields the protein CASSLTPGSGNTIYF. J is TRBJ1-3 and V is TRBV7-3; no definite D call. The CDR3 is made up of 15 amino acids. The germline V gene encodes CDR1 SGHTA and CDR2 FQGTGA. Trimming stripped 0 bases from V and 0 bases from J, with 6 bases between. The full variable domain, completed using reference TRBV7-3 and TRBJ1-3, is GAGVSQTPSNKVTEKGKYVELRCDPISGHTALYWYRQSLGQGPEFLIYFQGTGAADDSGLPNDRFFAVRPEGSVSTLKIQRTERGDSAVYLCASSLTPGSGNTIYFGEGSWLTVV.